Listed below are T cell receptor beta chains from one sample, sequenced in a study of cytomegalovirus exposure and HLA in healthy donors. The table came from immunoSEQ multiplex PCR; TCRdb's copy has only in-frame clones and leaves some out. Counted here are approximately 160,000 clones, around 80% occurring once; the ten biggest clones make up 1.9%. Sequences were obtained from PBMCs. The receptors were sampled from a human donor in good health. Both conserved end residues are part of each CDR3. A D gene is named only where the DNA matches it firmly. Rows give clone size only sometimes, using once, few, many, or a class for an expanded clone.

V: TRBV2
length: 16
J: TRBJ1-4
size: once
D: TRBD1
DNA: TGTGCCAGCAGTGAAACCCGGGACAGGGGAGATGAAAAACTGTTTTTT
CDR3: CASSETRDRGDEKLFF

V: TRBV19
length: 14
J: TRBJ1-1
size: -
D: -
DNA: TGTGCCACCGGTCAGGGGTTCGGGATCACTGAAGCTTTCTTT
CDR3: CATGQGFGITEAFF

V: TRBV27
length: 15
J: TRBJ2-1
size: -
D: TRBD1
DNA: TGTGCCAGCAGTGGACAGGAAGCCCCCTACAATGAGCAGTTCTTC
CDR3: CASSGQEAPYNEQFF

V: TRBV5-1
length: 12
J: TRBJ1-2
size: -
D: -
DNA: TGCGCCAGCAGCTTTGACAGCTATGGCTACACCTTC
CDR3: CASSFDSYGYTF

V: TRBV14
length: 18
J: TRBJ2-1
size: -
D: -
DNA: TGTGCCAGCAGCCCCCGGCGGTATGAAGAATTTTCCTACAATGAGCAGTTCTTC
CDR3: CASSPRRYEEFSYNEQFF

V: TRBV6-1
length: 12
J: TRBJ2-1
size: few
D: -
DNA: TGTGCCAGCAGTGTACAATACAATGAGCAGTTCTTC
CDR3: CASSVQYNEQFF

V: TRBV5-8
length: 14
J: TRBJ2-3
size: -
D: TRBD1
DNA: TGTGCCAGCAGCTTGCAGGGGGCAACAGATACGCAGTATTTT
CDR3: CASSLQGATDTQYF

V: TRBV18
length: 12
J: TRBJ2-7
size: -
D: TRBD2
DNA: TGTGCCAGCTCACCAAGGACTAGCGAGCAGTACTTC
CDR3: CASSPRTSEQYF

V: TRBV5-4
length: 14
J: TRBJ2-7
size: once
D: TRBD2
DNA: TGTGCCACCCGGGGCACTAGCGGGGAATACGAGCAGTACTTC
CDR3: CATRGTSGEYEQYF

V: TRBV6-1
length: 13
J: TRBJ2-7
size: -
D: -
DNA: TGTGCCAGCAGTGAACGCCGGGACTACGAGCAGTACTTC
CDR3: CASSERRDYEQYF

V: TRBV2
length: 17
J: TRBJ2-4
size: -
D: TRBD2
DNA: TGTGCCAGCAGTCGACTTAGCGGGGGGGCCCCTGTAGACATTCAGTACTTC
CDR3: CASSRLSGGAPVDIQYF

V: TRBV13
length: 15
J: TRBJ1-1
size: -
D: TRBD1
DNA: TGTGCCAGCAGCGGGGACCGGGACAGAGCGATTGAAGCTTTCTTT
CDR3: CASSGDRDRAIEAFF

V: TRBV5-6
length: 15
J: TRBJ2-5
size: -
D: -
DNA: TGTGCCAGCAGATATGGACAAGAACTCCAAGAGACCCAGTACTTC
CDR3: CASRYGQELQETQYF

V: TRBV9
length: 14
J: TRBJ1-1
size: -
D: TRBD1
DNA: TGTGCCAGCAGCCGGACAGGTATGAACACTGAAGCTTTCTTT
CDR3: CASSRTGMNTEAFF

V: TRBV6-1
length: 16
J: TRBJ1-4
size: -
D: TRBD1
DNA: TGTGCCAGCAGTGAACGTCGGACAGGGGGGAATGAAAAACTGTTTTTT
CDR3: CASSERRTGGNEKLFF

V: TRBV25-1
length: 15
J: TRBJ2-6
size: -
D: -
DNA: TGTGCCAGCAGTTCAGGGGTTGTGGGGGCCAACGTCCTGACTTTC
CDR3: CASSSGVVGANVLTF

V: TRBV7-7
length: 19
J: TRBJ1-5
size: -
D: -
DNA: TGTGCTAGCAGCTTAGAAGGCGGCTGGAAACTAAATAGCAATCAGCCCCAGCATTTT
CDR3: CASSLEGGWKLNSNQPQHF